What follows describes a single TCR beta chain. Antigen: not known. One end of the junction does not line up with germline, which may come from a read error. This record belongs to a study of molecular identifiers for immune sequencing clone quantification. Regarding the study as a whole: Beyond 20 RNA copies, clones held over 99% of effector molecules, compared with under 1% in naive cells. Identical TCR molecules can share a barcode, and this sharing could underestimate highly expanded clone sizes.

TCRdb fed the PCR reads into MiXCR, producing one record per CDR3 protein. The sample has tens of thousands of distinct CDR3 sequences, 20% to 25% seen once. This receptor was obtained from a human donor in good health. Some libraries in this study had Jurkat cell RNA spiked in. Material for sequencing was naive CD8+ T cells from blood, with Jurkat cell RNA spiked in. Described subset: FACS-sorted CD8+CD4-CCR7+CD45RA+ naive T cells.

The CDR3 here is CASSYGAVGETQYF. CDR3 sequence (DNA): TGCGCTAGCAGTTACGGGGCAGTCGGAGAGACCCAGTACTTC. This chain uses TRBV23-1 with TRBJ2-5; D may be TRBD1 or TRBD2 (5 bases each). TRBV23-1 is known as an ORF, though its function is uncertain. The CDR3 loop spans 14 amino acids.